These 10 T cell receptor beta chains originate from one sample sequenced in a study of beta chain features in type 1 diabetes. Study-wide results and limits: There was a moderate but significant shortening of TCRB CDR3s in all four CD4+ subsets of Type 1 diabetes patients.

For these TCRs, the target antigens are not known. Sequencing targeted expressed TCRB transcripts, as all isolated RNA had been reverse transcribed. Generated by immunoSEQ multiplex PCR, the TCRdb table keeps only in-frame clones and is missing some. The sample consists of 310,000 or so clones, about 15% of them appearing once. Sequenced input: naive CD4+ T cells from blood. Source of these receptors: a man between 18 and 35 years old with type 1 diabetes.

This chain uses TRBV25-1 with TRBJ1-2, with D possibly matching TRBD1 (5 bases). Germline CDR1 reads MGHDK; CDR2 reads SYGVNS. Trimming cost V 3 bases and J 3 bases, with 14 bases left between them. This CDR3 spans 15 amino acids. The CDR3 protein is CASSDWGTSDYGYTF. The CDR3 DNA sequence: TGTGCCAGCAGTGACTGGGGGACTTCGGACTATGGCTACACCTTC.

Note on this clone: Other DNA sequences in the sample encode the same CDR3. In nucleotides, the CDR3 is TGCGCCAGCAGCTTGGCCCCTTTGGAGACCCAGTACTTC. Amino acids: CASSLAPLETQYF. V and J are TRBV5-1 and TRBJ2-5; D is unclear. Trimming stripped 0 bases from V and 5 bases from J, with 8 bases between. The CDR3 loop spans 13 amino acids. Germline CDR1 reads SGHRS; CDR2 reads YFSETQ.

This clone was found a few times. The chain combines TRBV7-2 with TRBJ2-5; D may be TRBD2 (5 bases). Trimming pared 5 bases from V and 7 bases from J, leaving 23 bases between. Germline-derived CDR1 and CDR2 are SGHTA and FQGNSA. The length of the CDR3 is 16 residues. The DNA for the CDR3 is TGTGCCAGCAGCCCCCCTCGTGGGAGCGCACCGGGGACCCAGTACTTC. This gives the protein CASSPPRGSAPGTQYF.

The chain is built from TRBV9 and TRBJ2-7, with D perhaps TRBD1 (6 bases). With 0 bases removed from V and 6 bases from J, the gap between germline ends came to 10 bases. The CDR3 has 13 residues. Per the germline V gene, CDR1 is SGDLS and CDR2 is YYNGEE. The CDR3 here is CASSVEGVREQYF. The CDR3, as DNA: TGTGCCAGCAGCGTAGAGGGGGTACGCGAGCAGTACTTC.

CDR3 DNA sequence: TGTGCCACCTCAGGATACCTGGACGGGAGCTCTGGGGCCAACGTCCTGACTTTC. This translates into CATSGYLDGSSGANVLTF. This sequence joins TRBV15 and TRBJ2-6, with D tentatively TRBD2 (6 bases). Trimming shortened V by 8 bases and J by 0 bases, and 20 bases separated the two germline ends. This CDR3 comprises 18 residues. CDR1 and CDR2 (germline): LNHNV, YYDKDF (reference sequence).

This clone was seen more than once but under ten times. This sequence joins TRBV5-1 and TRBJ2-7; D is perhaps TRBD1 (5 bases). Germline lookup yields CDR1 SGHRS and CDR2 YFSETQ. This CDR3 comprises 14 residues. The V and J ends lost 0 bases and 3 bases respectively, with 10 bases between them. As DNA, the CDR3 is TGCGCCAGCAGCTTGGGTAAGGGGCTCTACGAGCAGTACTTC. As protein: CASSLGKGLYEQYF.

J is TRBJ1-4 and V is TRBV10-3; TRBD1 is a possible D gene (5 bases). Germline V gene sequence: CDR1 ENHRY, CDR2 SYGVKD. V lost 6 bases, J lost 5 bases, and 13 bases lay in between. CDR3 length equals 14 residues. CDR3 sequence: CAISDREGNEKLFF. As DNA, the CDR3 is TGTGCCATCAGCGACAGAGAAGGCAATGAAAAACTGTTTTTT.

V and J are TRBV28 and TRBJ2-7; maybe TRBD1 (5 bases). This CDR3 has 13 residues. V was shortened by 8 bases and J by 3 bases, with 14 bases between the two germline ends. Germline CDR1 MDHEN, CDR2 SYDVKM. The CDR3 region is CASGRVFVYEQYF. The CDR3 coding sequence is TGTGCCAGCGGCAGGGTTTTCGTCTACGAGCAGTACTTC. Using reference TRBV28 and TRBJ2-7 for the parts outside the CDR3, the full variable domain is DVKVTQSSRYLVKRTGEKVFLECVQDMDHENMFWYRQDPGLGLRLIYFSYDVKMKEKGDIPEGYSVSREKKERFSLILESASTNQTSMYLCASGRVFVYEQYFGPGTRLTVT.

This clone has a handful of counts. Other DNA variants within this sample encode the same CDR3. The rearrangement uses TRBV28 and TRBJ2-6, with D unclear. Germline-derived CDR1 and CDR2 are MDHEN and SYDVKM. The CDR3 is 13 residues long. V was clipped by 4 bases and J by 1 base, with 2 bases between them. This CDR3 is CASSSSGANVLTF. The DNA of the CDR3 is TGTGCCAGCAGTTCTTCTGGGGCCAACGTCCTGACTTTC. The full variable domain, in which reference TRBV28 and TRBJ2-6 provide the parts outside the CDR3, is DVKVTQSSRYLVKRTGEKVFLECVQDMDHENMFWYRQDPGLGLRLIYFSYDVKMKEKGDIPEGYSVSREKKERFSLILESASTNQTSMYLCASSSSGANVLTFGAGSRLTVL.

This clone has more than one count but fewer than ten. The rearrangement links TRBV2 to TRBJ2-5; perhaps TRBD1 as D (5 bases). Deletions cut 2 bases from V and 5 bases from J, with 12 bases between. The CDR3 has 14 amino acids. CDR1 is SNHLY, CDR2 FYNNEI, per germline. The CDR3, as DNA: TGTGCCAGCAGTGAACGGGCAGGGCAGGAGACCCAGTACTTC. As protein: CASSERAGQETQYF.